Here is one T cell receptor (beta chain) with its context. Its cognate antigen is unknown. This CDR3 region has 16 residues. The V and J ends lost 6 bases and 1 base, in that order; junction bases with no gene match: 4. Germline V gene data show CDR1 as LGHDT and CDR2 as YNNKEL (reference sequence). This library used about 360 ng RNA and molecular barcoded adaptors spanning alpha/delta and beta/gamma chains. TCRdb used MiXCR to reprocess the reads, holding one entry per CDR3 protein. Of about 130,000 distinct CDR3 sequences listed, over 10% are singletons. This sample is part of a study of read filtering for tumor transcriptome and immune sequencing. Study-wide points: Correlation between methods rose after single-read clonotypes were removed.

The chain recombines TRBV3-1 with TRBJ2-2; the match to TRBD2 covers 11 bases. This TCR came from a donor at least 40 years old with multiple myeloma. The sequenced sample consisted of a population of CD138-negative cells sorted from bone marrow. This CDR3 reads CASRAGTSGNTGELFF. The CDR3 DNA is TGTGCCAGCAGAGCAGGGACTAGCGGGAACACCGGGGAGCTGTTTTTT.